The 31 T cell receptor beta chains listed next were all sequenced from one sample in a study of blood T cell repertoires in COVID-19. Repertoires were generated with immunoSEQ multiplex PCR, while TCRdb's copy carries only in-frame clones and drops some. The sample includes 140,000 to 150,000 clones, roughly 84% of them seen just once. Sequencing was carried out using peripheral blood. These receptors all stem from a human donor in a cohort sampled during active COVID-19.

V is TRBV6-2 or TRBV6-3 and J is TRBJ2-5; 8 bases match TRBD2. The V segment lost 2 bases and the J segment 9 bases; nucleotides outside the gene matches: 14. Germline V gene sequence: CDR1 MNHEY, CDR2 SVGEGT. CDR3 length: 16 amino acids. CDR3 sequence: CASSYGVAGSHKSQYF. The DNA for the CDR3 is TGTGCCAGCAGTTACGGAGTAGCGGGGAGCCACAAGTCCCAGTACTTC.

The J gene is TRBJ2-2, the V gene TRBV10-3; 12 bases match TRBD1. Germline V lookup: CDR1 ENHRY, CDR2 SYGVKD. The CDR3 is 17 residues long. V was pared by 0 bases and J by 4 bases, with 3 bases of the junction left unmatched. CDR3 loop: CAISESGQGAGTGELFF. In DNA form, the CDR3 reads TGTGCCATCAGTGAGTCGGGACAGGGGGCCGGCACCGGGGAGCTGTTTTTT.

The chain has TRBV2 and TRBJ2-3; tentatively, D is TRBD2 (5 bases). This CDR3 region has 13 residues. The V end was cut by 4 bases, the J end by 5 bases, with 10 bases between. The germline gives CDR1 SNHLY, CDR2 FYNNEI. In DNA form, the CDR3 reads TGTGCCAGCAGTGTGGCAGGACTAGATACGCAGTATTTT. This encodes CASSVAGLDTQYF. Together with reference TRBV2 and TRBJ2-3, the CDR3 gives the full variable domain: EPEVTQTPSHQVTQMGQEVILRCVPISNHLYFYWYRQILGQKVEFLVSFYNNEISEKSEIFDDQFSVERPDGSNFTLKIRSTKLEDSAMYFCASSVAGLDTQYFGPGTRLTVL.

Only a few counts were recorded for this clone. CDR3 amino acids: CASSDDRVGSPLHF. The CDR3 DNA reads TGTGCCAGCAGTGACGACAGGGTTGGTTCACCCCTCCACTTT. The rearrangement joins TRBV2 to TRBJ1-6, with TRBD1 matching over 7 bases. V gave up 3 bases and J gave up 9 bases; unmatched junction bases: 5. This CDR3 spans 14 amino acids. The germline V gene has CDR1 SNHLY and CDR2 FYNNEI.

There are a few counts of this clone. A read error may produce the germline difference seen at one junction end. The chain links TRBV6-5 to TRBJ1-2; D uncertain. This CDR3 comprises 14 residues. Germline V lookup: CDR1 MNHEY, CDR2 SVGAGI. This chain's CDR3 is CASSYSGPKYGYTF. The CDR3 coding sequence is TGTGCCAGCAGTTATTCAGGCCCTAAGTATGGCTACACCTTC.

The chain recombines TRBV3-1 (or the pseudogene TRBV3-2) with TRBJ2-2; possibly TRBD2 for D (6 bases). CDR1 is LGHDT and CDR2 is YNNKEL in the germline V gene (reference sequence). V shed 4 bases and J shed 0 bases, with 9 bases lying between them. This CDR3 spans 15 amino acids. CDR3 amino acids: CASSRDFANTGELFF. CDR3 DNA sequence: TGTGCCAGCAGCCGGGACTTCGCGAACACCGGGGAGCTGTTTTTT.

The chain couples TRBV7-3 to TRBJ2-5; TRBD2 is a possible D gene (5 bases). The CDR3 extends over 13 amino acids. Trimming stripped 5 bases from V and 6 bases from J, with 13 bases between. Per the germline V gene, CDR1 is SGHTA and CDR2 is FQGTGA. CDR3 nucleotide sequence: TGTGCCAGCAGCCCCGCGGGTGCGCAGACCCAGTACTTC. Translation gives CASSPAGAQTQYF.

CDR3 residues: CASRQAIGITGANVLTF. The CDR3 nucleotides are TGTGCCAGCAGACAGGCTATCGGTATCACTGGGGCCAACGTCCTGACTTTC. The chain recombines TRBV28 with TRBJ2-6; perhaps TRBD1 as D (5 bases). Germline V gene lookup returns CDR1 MDHEN and CDR2 SYDVKM. V was pared by 6 bases and J by 2 bases, with 17 bases between. The CDR3 sequence is 17 residues long.

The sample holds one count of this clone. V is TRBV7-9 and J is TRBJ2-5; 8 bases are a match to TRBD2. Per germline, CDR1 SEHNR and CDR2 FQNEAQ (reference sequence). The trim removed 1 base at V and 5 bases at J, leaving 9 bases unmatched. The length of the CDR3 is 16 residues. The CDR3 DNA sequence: TGTGCCAGCAGCTTAGTCGGCGGGGGGCCGCGGGAGACCCAGTACTTC. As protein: CASSLVGGGPRETQYF.

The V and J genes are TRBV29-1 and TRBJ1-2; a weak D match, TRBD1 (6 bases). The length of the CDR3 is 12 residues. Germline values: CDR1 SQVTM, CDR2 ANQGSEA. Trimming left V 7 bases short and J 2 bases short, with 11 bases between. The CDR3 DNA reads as TGCAGCGCTACCGGACAGAACTATGGCTACACCTTC. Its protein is CSATGQNYGYTF.

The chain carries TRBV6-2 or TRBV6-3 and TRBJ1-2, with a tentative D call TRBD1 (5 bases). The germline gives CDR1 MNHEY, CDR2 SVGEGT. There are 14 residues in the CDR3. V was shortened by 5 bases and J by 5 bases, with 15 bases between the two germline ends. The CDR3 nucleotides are TGTGCCAGCAGTGACCGGGGGGAAGGTTATGGCTACACCTTC. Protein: CASSDRGEGYGYTF.

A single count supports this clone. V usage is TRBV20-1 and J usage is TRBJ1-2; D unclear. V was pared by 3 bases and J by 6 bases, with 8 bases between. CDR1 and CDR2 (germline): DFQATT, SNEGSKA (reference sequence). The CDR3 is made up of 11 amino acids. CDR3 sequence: CSASFSDGYTF. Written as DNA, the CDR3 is TGCAGTGCTAGTTTCAGTGATGGCTACACCTTC.

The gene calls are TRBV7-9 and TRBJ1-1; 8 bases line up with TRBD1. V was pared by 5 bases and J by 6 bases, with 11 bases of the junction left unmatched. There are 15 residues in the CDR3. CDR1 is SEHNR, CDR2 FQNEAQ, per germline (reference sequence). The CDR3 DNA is TGTGCCAGCAGCGCAAACAGGGGGAGGTCAGCTGAAGCTTTCTTT. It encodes CASSANRGRSAEAFF.

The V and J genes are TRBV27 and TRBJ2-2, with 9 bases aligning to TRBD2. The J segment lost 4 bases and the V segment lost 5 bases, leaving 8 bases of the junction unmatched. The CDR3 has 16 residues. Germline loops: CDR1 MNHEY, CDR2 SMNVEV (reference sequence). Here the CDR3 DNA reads TGTGCCAGCAGTATACGGACTAGCGTTGGCACCGGGGAGCTGTTTTTT. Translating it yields CASSIRTSVGTGELFF.

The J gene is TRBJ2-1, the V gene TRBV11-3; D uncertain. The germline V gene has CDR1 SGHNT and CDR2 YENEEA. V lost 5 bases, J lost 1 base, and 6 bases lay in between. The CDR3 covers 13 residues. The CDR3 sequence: CASSQTSYNEQFF. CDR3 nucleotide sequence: TGTGCCAGCAGCCAGACTTCCTACAATGAGCAGTTCTTC. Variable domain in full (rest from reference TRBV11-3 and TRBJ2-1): EAGVVQSPRYKIIEKKQPVAFWCNPISGHNTLYWYLQNLGQGPELLIRYENEEAVDDSQLPKDRFSAERLKGVDSTLKIQPAELGDSAVYLCASSQTSYNEQFFGPGTRLTVL.

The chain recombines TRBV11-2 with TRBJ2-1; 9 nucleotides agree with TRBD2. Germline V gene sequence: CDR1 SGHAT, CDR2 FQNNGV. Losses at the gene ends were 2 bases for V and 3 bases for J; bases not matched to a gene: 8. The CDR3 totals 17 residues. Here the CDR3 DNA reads TGTGCCAGCAGCTTAATTAGCGGGGGCTACCGCTACAATGAGCAGTTCTTC. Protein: CASSLISGGYRYNEQFF. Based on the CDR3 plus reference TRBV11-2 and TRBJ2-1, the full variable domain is EAGVAQSPRYKIIEKRQSVAFWCNPISGHATLYWYQQILGQGPKLLIQFQNNGVVDDSQLPKDRFSAERLKGVDSTLKIQPAKLEDSAVYLCASSLISGGYRYNEQFFGPGTRLTVL.

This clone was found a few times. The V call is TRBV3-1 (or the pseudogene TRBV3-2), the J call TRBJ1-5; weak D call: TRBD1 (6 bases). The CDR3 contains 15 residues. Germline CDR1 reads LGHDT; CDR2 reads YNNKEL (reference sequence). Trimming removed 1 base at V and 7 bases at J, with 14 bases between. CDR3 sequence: CASSQVYREGQPQHF. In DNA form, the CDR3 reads TGTGCCAGCAGCCAAGTATACAGGGAGGGACAGCCCCAGCATTTT.

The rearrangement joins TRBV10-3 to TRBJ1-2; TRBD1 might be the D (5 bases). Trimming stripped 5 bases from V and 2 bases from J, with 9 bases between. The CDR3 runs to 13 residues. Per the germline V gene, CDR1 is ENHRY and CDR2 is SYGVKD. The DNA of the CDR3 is TGTGCCATCAGTATACAGGAGAACTATGGCTACACCTTC. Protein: CAISIQENYGYTF.

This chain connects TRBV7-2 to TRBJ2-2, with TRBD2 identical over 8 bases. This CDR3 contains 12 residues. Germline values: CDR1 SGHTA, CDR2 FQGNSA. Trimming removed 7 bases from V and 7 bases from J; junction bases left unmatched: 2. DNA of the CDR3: TGTGCCAGCACGCGGGGGGACGGGGAGCTGTTTTTT. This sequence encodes CASTRGDGELFF.

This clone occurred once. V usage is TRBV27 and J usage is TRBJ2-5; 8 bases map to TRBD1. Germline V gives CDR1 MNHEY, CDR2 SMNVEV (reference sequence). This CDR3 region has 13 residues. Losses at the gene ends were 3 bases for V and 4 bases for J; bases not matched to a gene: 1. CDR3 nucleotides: TGTGCCAGCAGTTTCGACAGGGGAGAGACCCAGTACTTC. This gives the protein CASSFDRGETQYF.

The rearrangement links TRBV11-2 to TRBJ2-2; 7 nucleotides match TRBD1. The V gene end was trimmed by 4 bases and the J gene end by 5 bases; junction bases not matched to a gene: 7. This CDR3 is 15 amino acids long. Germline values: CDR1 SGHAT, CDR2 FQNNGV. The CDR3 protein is CASSYATGHTGELFF. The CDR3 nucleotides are TGTGCCAGCAGCTATGCGACAGGGCATACCGGGGAGCTGTTTTTT. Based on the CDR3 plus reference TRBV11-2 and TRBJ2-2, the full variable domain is EAGVAQSPRYKIIEKRQSVAFWCNPISGHATLYWYQQILGQGPKLLIQFQNNGVVDDSQLPKDRFSAERLKGVDSTLKIQPAKLEDSAVYLCASSYATGHTGELFFGEGSRLTVL.

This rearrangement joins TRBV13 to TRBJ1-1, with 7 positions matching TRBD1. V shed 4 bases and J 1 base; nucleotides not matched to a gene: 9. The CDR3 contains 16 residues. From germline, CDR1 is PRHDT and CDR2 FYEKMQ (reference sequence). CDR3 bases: TGTGCCAGCAGCTCTCACCAGGGGGTGAGGAACACTGAAGCTTTCTTT. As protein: CASSSHQGVRNTEAFF.

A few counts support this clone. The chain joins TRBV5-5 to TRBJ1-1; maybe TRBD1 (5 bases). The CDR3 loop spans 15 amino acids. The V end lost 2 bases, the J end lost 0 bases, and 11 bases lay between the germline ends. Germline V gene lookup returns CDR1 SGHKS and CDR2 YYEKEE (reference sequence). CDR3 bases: TGTGCCAGCAGCTTCTCCTGGACACTGAACACTGAAGCTTTCTTT. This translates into CASSFSWTLNTEAFF.

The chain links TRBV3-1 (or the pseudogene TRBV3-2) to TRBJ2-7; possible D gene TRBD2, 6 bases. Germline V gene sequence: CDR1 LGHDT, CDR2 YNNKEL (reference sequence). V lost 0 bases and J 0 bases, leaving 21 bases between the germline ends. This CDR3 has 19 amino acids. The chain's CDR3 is CASSQENGERAPRSYEQYV. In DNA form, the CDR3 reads TGTGCCAGCAGCCAAGAGAACGGGGAGCGGGCTCCCCGCTCCTACGAGCAGTACGTC.

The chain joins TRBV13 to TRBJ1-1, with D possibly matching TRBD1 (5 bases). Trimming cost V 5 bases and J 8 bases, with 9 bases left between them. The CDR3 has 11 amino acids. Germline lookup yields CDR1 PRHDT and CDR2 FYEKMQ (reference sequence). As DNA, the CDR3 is TGTGCCAGCAGCCGTCGACAGGAAGCTTTCTTT. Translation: CASSRRQEAFF.

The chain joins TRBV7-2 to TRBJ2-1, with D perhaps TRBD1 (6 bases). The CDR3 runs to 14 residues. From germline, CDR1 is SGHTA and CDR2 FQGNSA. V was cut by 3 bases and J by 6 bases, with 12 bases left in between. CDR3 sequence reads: CASSLSWGPNEQFF. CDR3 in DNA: TGTGCCAGCAGCTTGAGCTGGGGGCCCAATGAGCAGTTCTTC. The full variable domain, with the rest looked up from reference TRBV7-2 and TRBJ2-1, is GAGVSQSPSNKVTEKGKDVELRCDPISGHTALYWYRQSLGQGLEFLIYFQGNSAPDKSGLPSDRFSAERTGGSVSTLTIQRTQQEDSAVYLCASSLSWGPNEQFFGPGTRLTVL.

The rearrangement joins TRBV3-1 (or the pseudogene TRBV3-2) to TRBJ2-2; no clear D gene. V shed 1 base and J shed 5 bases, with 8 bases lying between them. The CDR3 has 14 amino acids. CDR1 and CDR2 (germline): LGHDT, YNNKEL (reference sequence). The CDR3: CASSQGVRTGELFF. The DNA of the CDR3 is TGTGCCAGCAGCCAAGGAGTGCGGACCGGGGAGCTGTTTTTT.

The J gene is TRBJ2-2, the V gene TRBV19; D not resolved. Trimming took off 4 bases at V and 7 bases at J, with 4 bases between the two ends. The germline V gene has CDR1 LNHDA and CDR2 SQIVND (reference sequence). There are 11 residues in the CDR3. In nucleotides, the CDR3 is TGTGCCAGTAGTAGTCTCGGGGAGCTGTTTTTT. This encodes CASSSLGELFF. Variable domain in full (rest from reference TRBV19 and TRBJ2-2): DGGITQSPKYLFRKEGQNVTLSCEQNLNHDAMYWYRQDPGQGLRLIYYSQIVNDFQKGDIAEGYSVSREKKESFPLTVTSAQKNPTAFYLCASSSLGELFFGEGSRLTVL.

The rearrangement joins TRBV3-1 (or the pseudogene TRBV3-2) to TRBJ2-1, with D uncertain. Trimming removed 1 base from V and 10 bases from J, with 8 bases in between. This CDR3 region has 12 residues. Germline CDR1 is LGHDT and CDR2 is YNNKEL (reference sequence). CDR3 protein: CASSQVRGEQFF. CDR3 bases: TGTGCCAGCAGCCAAGTTCGAGGAGAGCAGTTCTTC.

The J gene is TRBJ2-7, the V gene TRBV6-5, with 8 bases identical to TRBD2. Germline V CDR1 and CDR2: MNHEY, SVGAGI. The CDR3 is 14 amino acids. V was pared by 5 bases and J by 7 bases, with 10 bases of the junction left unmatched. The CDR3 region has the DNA TGTGCCAGCAGTCGCTCGGGACTAGTATGGGAGCAGTACTTC. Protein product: CASSRSGLVWEQYF.

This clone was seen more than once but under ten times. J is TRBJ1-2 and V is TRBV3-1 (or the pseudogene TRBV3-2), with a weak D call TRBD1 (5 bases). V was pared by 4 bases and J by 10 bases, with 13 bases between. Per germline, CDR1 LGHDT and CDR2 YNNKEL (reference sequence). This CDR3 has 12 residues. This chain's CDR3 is CASSRPGVNYTF. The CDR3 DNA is TGTGCCAGCAGCCGACCGGGGGTCAACTACACCTTC.